This T cell receptor beta chain was identified during a study of Ad26.COV2.S vaccination and SARS-CoV-2 variants (dated by TCRdb to about 2021). With regard to the full study: Donors in the vaccine arm were drawn from COV1001, a multicentre, randomized, double-blind, placebo-controlled phase I-IIa trial testing Ad26.COV2.S in healthy adults. Ad26.COV2.S was administered intramuscularly at a dose of 5x10^10 or 1x10^11 viral particles, either as one shot or as two shots given 56 days apart. TCRbeta repertoire sequencing served as the tool for gauging how specific and how broad the SARS-CoV-2-reactive T cell receptors were following Ad26.COV2.S vaccination. A total of approximately 30 samples were included in the TCR-sequenced set, comprising around 19 Ad26.COV2.S vaccine recipients, 5 placebo recipients and 8 SARS-CoV-2 convalescent individuals. Trial participants were randomized into five groups of five, in which low-dose or high-dose Ad26.COV2.S was given once or twice, or placebo was given on both occasions. Blinding of investigators to trial group allocation was maintained during experiments and outcome assessment. Overall study results and their limits: Ad26.COV2.S recipients had higher spike-specific TCR breadth than placebo recipients (P = 0.0014). The study was not powered for comparison of responses between vaccine doses or regimens. The authors noted that total T cell responses may have been underestimated by the TCR breadth and depth analyses. Substantial breadth of spike-specific CD8+ and CD4+ T cell responses was reported after vaccination. Non-spike TCR breadth was comparable between vaccine and placebo recipients, consistent with the vaccine containing only spike.

The treatment or condition label, as the study defines it: around 19 received Ad26.COV2.S at low or high dose, single or two shots; several received placebo; per-sample allocation not given. For vaccine and placebo recipients, repertoires were sequenced using samples collected on day 63 after the first injection. Between 29 July and 7 August 2020, Cohort 1b enrolled 25 adults aged 18-55 years at one site in Boston, USA. Ad26.COV2.S consisted of a replication-incompetent adenovirus type 26 vector by which a prefusion-stabilized SARS-CoV-2 spike protein from the original Wuhan strain was expressed. As to this clone: Its binding antigen is unknown. No base quality information exists; no much larger clone differs at one position.

The immunoSEQ Assay was used to sequence TCRbeta CDR3 regions. After extraction, genomic DNA underwent amplification by bias-controlled multiplex PCR, followed by high-throughput sequencing. For the original study's pipeline: To quantify the absolute abundance of every unique TCRbeta CDR3 region, sequences were collapsed and filtered. T cell fraction was estimated by normalization of TCRbeta template counts to usable DNA, with usable DNA being measured through amplification of reference genes present in all nucleated cells. Repertoire TCRs were annotated as SARS-CoV-2-specific when V gene, CDR3 amino acid sequence and J gene were exactly matched to a known reactive TCR set. The reference SARS-CoV-2 TCR set was derived from MIRA and filtered for enrichment in COVID-19-positive ImmuneCODE repertoires, a step that removed public or cross-reactive TCRs. Using the MIRA antigens, annotated TCRs were further analysed by specific ORF or by position within an ORF. Depth was the summed frequency of annotated unique rearrangements, while breadth was defined as annotated unique rearrangements over total unique productive rearrangements. Group comparisons of TCR breadth used two-sided Wilcoxon rank-sum tests. Drawn from immuneACCESS, this table holds only the in-frame rearrangements with V and J called that TCRdb kept. Clones are partly lost; checked studies trace under half to an unresolved V gene and leave the rest unexplained. The DNA was the basis for D and trimming; V, J and clone size are from that table. Counted in this sample were around 270,000 clones; about 83% of them appeared once. The ten most abundant clones make up approximately 3% of the sample.

The specimen was peripheral blood, collected in a trial of Ad26.COV2.S vaccine versus placebo. This TCR derives from a person aged 18-65 years who received the Ad26.COV2.S COVID-19 vaccine or a placebo.

CDR3 loop: CASSTAGTRKNTEAFF. The bases are TGTGCCAGTAGCACCGCCGGGACACGCAAGAACACTGAAGCTTTCTTT. The receptor chain draws on TRBV19 and TRBJ1-1; a weak D assignment points to TRBD1 (6 bases agree). CDR1 and CDR2, looked up from the germline V gene (reference sequence), are LNHDA and SQIVND. The CDR3 covers 16 residues, taking in both the cysteine and the phenylalanine. The entry retains the CDR3 DNA only, 48 bases that are in frame from base 1. Trimming at the junction amounts to 6 bases on V and 1 base on J, and the germline ends lie 18 bases apart.